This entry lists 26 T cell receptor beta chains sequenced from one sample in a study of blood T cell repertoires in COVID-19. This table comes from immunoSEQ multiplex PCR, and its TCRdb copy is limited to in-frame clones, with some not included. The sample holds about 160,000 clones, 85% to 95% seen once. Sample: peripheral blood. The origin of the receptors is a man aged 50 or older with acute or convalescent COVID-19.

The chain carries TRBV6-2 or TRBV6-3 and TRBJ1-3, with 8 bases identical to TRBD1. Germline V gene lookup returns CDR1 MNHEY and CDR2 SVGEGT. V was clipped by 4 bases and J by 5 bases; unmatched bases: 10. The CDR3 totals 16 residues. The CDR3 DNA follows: TGTGCCAGCAGTTCATGGACAGGGCGGACTCGAAACACCATATATTTT. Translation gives CASSSWTGRTRNTIYF.

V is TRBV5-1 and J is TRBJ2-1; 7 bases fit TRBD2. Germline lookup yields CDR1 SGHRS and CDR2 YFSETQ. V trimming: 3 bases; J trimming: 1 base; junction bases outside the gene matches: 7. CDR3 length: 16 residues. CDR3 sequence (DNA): TGCGCCAGCAGCTGGGCTGGGGGGGAATCCTACAATGAGCAGTTCTTC. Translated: CASSWAGGESYNEQFF.

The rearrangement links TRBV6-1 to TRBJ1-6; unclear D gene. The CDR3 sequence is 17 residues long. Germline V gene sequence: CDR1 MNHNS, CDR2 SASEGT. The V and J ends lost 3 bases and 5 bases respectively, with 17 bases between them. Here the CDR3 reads CASSEGPWETNNSPLHF. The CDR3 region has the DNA TGTGCCAGCAGTGAGGGCCCTTGGGAGACGAATAATTCACCCCTCCACTTT.

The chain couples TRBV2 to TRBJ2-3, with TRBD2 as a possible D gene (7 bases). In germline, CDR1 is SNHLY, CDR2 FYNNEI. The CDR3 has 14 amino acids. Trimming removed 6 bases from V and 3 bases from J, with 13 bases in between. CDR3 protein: CASSIRGGTDTQYF. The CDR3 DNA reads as TGTGCCAGCAGCATCAGGGGAGGGACAGATACGCAGTATTTT.

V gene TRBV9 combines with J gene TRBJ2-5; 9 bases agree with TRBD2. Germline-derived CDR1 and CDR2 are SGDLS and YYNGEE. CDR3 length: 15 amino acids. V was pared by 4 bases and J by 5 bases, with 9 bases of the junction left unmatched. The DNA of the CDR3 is TGTGCCAGCAGCCCCATGCGGGGGGGCGGGGAGACCCAGTACTTC. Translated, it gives CASSPMRGGGETQYF.

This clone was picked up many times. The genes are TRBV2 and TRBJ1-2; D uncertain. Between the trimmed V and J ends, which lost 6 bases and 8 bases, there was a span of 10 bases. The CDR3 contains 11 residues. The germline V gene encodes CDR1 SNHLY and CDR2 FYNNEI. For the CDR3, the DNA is TGTGCCAGCAGGGACTTGGGGGGCTACACCTTC. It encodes CASRDLGGYTF. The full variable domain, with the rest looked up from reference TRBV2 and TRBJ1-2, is EPEVTQTPSHQVTQMGQEVILRCVPISNHLYFYWYRQILGQKVEFLVSFYNNEISEKSEIFDDQFSVERPDGSNFTLKIRSTKLEDSAMYFCASRDLGGYTFGSGTRLTVV.

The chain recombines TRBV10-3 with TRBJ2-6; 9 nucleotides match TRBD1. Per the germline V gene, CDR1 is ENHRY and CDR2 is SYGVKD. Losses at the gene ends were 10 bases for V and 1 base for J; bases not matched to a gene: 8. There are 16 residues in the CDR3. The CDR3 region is CASTGTGYSGANVLTF. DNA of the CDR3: TGTGCCAGTACCGGGACAGGGTATTCTGGGGCCAACGTCCTGACTTTC.

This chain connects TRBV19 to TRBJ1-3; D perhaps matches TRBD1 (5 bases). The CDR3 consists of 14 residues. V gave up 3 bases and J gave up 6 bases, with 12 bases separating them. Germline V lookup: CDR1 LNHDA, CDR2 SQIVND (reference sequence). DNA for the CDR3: TGTGCCAGTAGTATGAGCAGGGAAGTAAACACCATATATTTT. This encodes CASSMSREVNTIYF.

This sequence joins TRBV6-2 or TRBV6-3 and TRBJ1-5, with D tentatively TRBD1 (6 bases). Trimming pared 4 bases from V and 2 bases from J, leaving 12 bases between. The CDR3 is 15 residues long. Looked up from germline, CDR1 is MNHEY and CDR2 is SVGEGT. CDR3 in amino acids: CASSSRGDGNQPQHF. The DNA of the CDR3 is TGTGCCAGCAGTTCCAGGGGAGACGGCAATCAGCCCCAGCATTTT.

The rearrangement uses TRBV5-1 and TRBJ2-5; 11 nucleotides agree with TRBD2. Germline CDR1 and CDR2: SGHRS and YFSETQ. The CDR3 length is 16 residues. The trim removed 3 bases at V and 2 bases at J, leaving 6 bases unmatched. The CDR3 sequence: CASSWETSGEQETQYF. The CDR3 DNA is TGCGCCAGCAGCTGGGAGACTAGCGGGGAACAAGAGACCCAGTACTTC.

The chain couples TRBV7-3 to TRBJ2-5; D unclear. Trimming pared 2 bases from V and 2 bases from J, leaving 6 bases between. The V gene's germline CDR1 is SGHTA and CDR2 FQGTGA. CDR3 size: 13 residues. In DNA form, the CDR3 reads TGTGCCAGCAGCTTAGTTTATCAAGAGACCCAGTACTTC. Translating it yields CASSLVYQETQYF.

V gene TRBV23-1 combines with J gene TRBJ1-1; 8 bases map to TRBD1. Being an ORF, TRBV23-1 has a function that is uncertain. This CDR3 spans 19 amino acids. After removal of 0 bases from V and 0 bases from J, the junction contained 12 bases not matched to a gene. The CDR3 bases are TGCGCCAGCAGTCAATCTAACACGGACAGGGATGTCATGAACACTGAAGCTTTCTTT. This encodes CASSQSNTDRDVMNTEAFF.

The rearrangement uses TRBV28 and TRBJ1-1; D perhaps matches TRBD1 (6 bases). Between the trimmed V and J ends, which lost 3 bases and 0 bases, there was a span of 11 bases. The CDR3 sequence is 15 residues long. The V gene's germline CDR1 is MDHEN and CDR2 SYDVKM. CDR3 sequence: CASSFQGQMNTEAFF. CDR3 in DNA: TGTGCCAGCAGTTTTCAGGGGCAAATGAACACTGAAGCTTTCTTT.

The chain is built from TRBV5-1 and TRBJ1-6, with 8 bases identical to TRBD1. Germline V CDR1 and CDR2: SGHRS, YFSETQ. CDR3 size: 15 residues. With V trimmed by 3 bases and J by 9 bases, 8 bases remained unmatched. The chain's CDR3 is CASSSGQGQFSPLHF. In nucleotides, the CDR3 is TGCGCCAGCAGCTCCGGACAGGGACAGTTTTCACCCCTCCACTTT.

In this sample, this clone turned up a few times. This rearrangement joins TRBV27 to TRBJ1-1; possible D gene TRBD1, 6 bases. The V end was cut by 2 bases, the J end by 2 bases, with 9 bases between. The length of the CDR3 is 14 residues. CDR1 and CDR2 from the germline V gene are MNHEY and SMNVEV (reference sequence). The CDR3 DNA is TGTGCCAGCAGTTTACAGGGGTTTAACACTGAAGCTTTCTTT. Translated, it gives CASSLQGFNTEAFF.

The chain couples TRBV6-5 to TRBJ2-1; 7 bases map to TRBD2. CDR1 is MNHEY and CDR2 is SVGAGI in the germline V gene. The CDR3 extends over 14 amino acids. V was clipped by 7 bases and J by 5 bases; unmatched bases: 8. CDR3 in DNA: TGTGCCAGCACCCCCGGGCTAGCGGACAATGAGCAGTTCTTC. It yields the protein CASTPGLADNEQFF.

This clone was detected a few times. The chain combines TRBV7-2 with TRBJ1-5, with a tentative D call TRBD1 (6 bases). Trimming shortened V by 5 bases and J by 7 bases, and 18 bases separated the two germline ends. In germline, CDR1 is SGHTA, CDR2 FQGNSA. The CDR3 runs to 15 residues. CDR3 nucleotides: TGTGCCAGCAGCACGGGGGAGGGGGGGCGACAGCCCCAGCATTTT. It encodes CASSTGEGGRQPQHF.

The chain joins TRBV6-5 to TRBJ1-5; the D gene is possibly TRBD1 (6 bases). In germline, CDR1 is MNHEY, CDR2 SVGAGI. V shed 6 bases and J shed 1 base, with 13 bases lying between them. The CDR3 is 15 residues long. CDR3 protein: CASSAGAVSNQPQHF. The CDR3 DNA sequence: TGTGCCAGCAGCGCAGGGGCTGTGAGCAATCAGCCCCAGCATTTT.

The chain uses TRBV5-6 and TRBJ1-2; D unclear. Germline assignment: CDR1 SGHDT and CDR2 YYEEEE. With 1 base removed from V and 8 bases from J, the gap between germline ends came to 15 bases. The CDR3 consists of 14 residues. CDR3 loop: CASSLINSFGGYTF. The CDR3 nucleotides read TGTGCCAGCAGCTTGATAAATTCGTTCGGGGGCTACACCTTC.

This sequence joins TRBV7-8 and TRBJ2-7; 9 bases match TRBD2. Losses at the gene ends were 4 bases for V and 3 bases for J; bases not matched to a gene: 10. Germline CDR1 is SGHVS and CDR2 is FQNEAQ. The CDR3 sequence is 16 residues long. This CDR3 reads CASSSGAGLASYEQYF. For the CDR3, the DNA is TGTGCCAGCAGCTCCGGGGCCGGACTAGCGAGCTACGAGCAGTACTTC.

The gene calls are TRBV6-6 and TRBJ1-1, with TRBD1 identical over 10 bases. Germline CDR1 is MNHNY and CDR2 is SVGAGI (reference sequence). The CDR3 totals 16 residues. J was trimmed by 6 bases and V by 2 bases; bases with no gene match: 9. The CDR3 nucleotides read TGTGCCAGCAGTTACGGACCGGACAGGGGGATTTCTGAAGCTTTCTTT. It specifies CASSYGPDRGISEAFF.

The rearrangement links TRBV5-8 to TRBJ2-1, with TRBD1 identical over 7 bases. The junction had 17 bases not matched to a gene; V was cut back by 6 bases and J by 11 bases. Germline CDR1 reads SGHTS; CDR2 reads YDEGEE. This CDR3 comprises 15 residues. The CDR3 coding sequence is TGTGCCAGCAACCCGACAGGGTTGTTTACAATGAAGCAGTTCTTC. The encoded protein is CASNPTGLFTMKQFF.

The CDR3 sequence is CASSTSGRDTGELFF. As DNA, the CDR3 is TGTGCCAGCTCTACTAGCGGGAGGGACACCGGGGAGCTGTTTTTT. The chain carries TRBV2 and TRBJ2-2; TRBD2 agrees at 13 bases. The CDR3 length is 15 residues. With 8 bases clipped from V and 3 bases from J, the junction kept 3 bases outside the gene matches. Germline lookup yields CDR1 SNHLY and CDR2 FYNNEI.

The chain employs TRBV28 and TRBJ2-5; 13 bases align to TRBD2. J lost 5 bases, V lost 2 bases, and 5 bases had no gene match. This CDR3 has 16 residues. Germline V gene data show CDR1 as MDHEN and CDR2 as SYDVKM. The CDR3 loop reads CASSLPRTSGSETQYF. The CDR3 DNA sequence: TGTGCCAGCAGTTTACCTAGGACTAGCGGGAGCGAGACCCAGTACTTC. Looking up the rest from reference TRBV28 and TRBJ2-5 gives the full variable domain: DVKVTQSSRYLVKRTGEKVFLECVQDMDHENMFWYRQDPGLGLRLIYFSYDVKMKEKGDIPEGYSVSREKKERFSLILESASTNQTSMYLCASSLPRTSGSETQYFGPGTRLLVL.

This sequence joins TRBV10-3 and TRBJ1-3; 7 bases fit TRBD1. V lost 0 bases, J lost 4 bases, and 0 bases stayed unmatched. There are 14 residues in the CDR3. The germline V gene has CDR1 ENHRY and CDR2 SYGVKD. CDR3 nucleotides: TGTGCCATCAGTGAGTCGGACAGGGGAAACACCATATATTTT. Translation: CAISESDRGNTIYF.

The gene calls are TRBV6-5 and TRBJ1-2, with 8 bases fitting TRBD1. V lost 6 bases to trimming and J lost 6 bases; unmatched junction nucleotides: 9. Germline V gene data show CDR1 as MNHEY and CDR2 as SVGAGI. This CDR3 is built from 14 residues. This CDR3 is CASRVTGASDGYTF. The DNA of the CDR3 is TGTGCCAGCAGAGTGACAGGGGCGAGCGATGGCTACACCTTC.